This T cell receptor beta chain was obtained from a study of T cell responses to AZD1222 COVID-19 vaccine. Broader study findings: Seropositive AZD1222 recipients at baseline numbered only five or six. Dominant at 160-218 and 743-854, vaccine-associated CD4 TCRs also spanned spike.

Whether given at about 4 or about 12 weeks, second doses were pooled. This CDR3 has 13 residues. The ends were cut back, 0 bases at V and 6 bases at J, with 12 bases in the middle. Germline V gene data show CDR1 as SQVTM and CDR2 as ANQGSEA. On this clone itself: The antigen is undetermined.

The assay was immunoSEQ multiplex PCR, and TCRdb's table has in-frame clones only and misses some. The data hold 79,000 or so clones, with more than 70% observed a single time. The sample was peripheral blood, taken 28 days after the second AZD1222 dose. This clonotype originated in an adult who received the AZD1222 COVID-19 vaccine. This chain uses TRBV29-1 with TRBJ2-7; D perhaps matches TRBD1 (5 bases). The CDR3 loop is CSVEEGEGVEQYF. Written as DNA, the CDR3 is TGCAGCGTTGAAGAAGGGGAAGGTGTCGAGCAGTACTTC.